A single sample gave rise to the 10 T cell receptor beta chains below, sequenced in a study of CD8 T cells in Susac syndrome. When the RNA was reverse transcribed, random hexamers were used with an input of 0.5 to 1 ug. From the immunoSEQ multiplex PCR reads, TCRdb called clonotypes with MiXCR, one entry per CDR3 protein. This table holds 150,000 to 180,000 distinct CDR3 sequences, around 95% found once. Sequenced: CD8+ T cells from PBMCs. Source of these receptors: a human donor with multiple sclerosis.

V gene TRBV29-1 combines with J gene TRBJ1-1; D call uncertain. Germline V CDR1 and CDR2: SQVTM, ANQGSEA. The CDR3 is 17 residues long. The V and J ends lost 7 bases and 3 bases respectively, with 27 bases between them. Here the CDR3 reads CSARGLHVGYQDTEAFF. Here the CDR3 DNA reads TGCAGCGCCAGAGGCCTGCACGTGGGGTATCAAGACACTGAAGCTTTCTTT.

This chain joins TRBV24-1 and TRBJ2-2; 7 nucleotides agree with TRBD1. From germline, CDR1 is KGHDR and CDR2 SFDVKD. V gave up 2 bases and J gave up 6 bases; unmatched junction bases: 8. The CDR3 runs 16 residues. This CDR3 is CATSDSEGAGSGELFF. The CDR3 coding sequence is TGTGCCACCAGTGATTCAGAGGGGGCAGGTTCCGGGGAGCTGTTTTTT.

The J gene is TRBJ2-2, the V gene TRBV20-1, with TRBD1 matching over 10 bases. The CDR3 runs to 17 residues. V lost 5 bases to trimming and J lost 4 bases; unmatched junction nucleotides: 13. Germline V gene data show CDR1 as DFQATT and CDR2 as SNEGSKA (reference sequence). The CDR3 loop reads CSAGIGGQGEFTGELFF. The CDR3 DNA follows: TGCAGTGCTGGAATCGGTGGACAGGGGGAATTCACCGGGGAGCTGTTTTTT.

This chain links TRBV5-1 with TRBJ2-1; a weak D match, TRBD1 (5 bases). Germline V lookup: CDR1 SGHRS, CDR2 YFSETQ. The V end lost 2 bases, the J end lost 6 bases, and 6 bases lay between the germline ends. CDR3 length: 12 residues. CDR3 in amino acids: CASSFRVNEQFF. In nucleotides, the CDR3 is TGCGCCAGCAGCTTCAGGGTCAATGAGCAGTTCTTC.

J is TRBJ2-5 and V is TRBV6-5, with 8 bases lining up with TRBD1. CDR3 length equals 12 residues. The V segment lost 10 bases and the J segment 4 bases; nucleotides outside the gene matches: 5. Germline CDR1 MNHEY, CDR2 SVGAGI. As DNA, the CDR3 is TGTGCCATCGGACAGGGTAGAGAGACCCAGTACTTC. Its protein product is CAIGQGRETQYF.

This clonotype appeared once. The CDR3: CSVEWRGPFLGYEQYV. CDR3 in DNA: TGCAGCGTTGAATGGCGGGGGCCGTTTCTCGGCTACGAGCAGTACGTC. The chain recombines TRBV29-1 with TRBJ2-7; perhaps TRBD2 as D (7 bases). The CDR3 length is 16 residues. V dropped 2 bases and J dropped 3 bases, with 20 bases sitting between them. Germline V gene sequence: CDR1 SQVTM, CDR2 ANQGSEA.

The gene calls are TRBV2 and TRBJ1-1; D not resolved. Trimming removed 9 bases from V and 0 bases from J, with 8 bases in between. CDR3 size: 12 residues. CDR1 SNHLY and CDR2 FYNNEI come from the germline V gene. As DNA, the CDR3 is TGTGCCAGGGAGACATTGAACACTGAAGCTTTCTTT. Protein: CARETLNTEAFF.

The CDR3, as DNA: TGTGCCAGCAGCCCCAGAGGAGCGGGGGGGTTCGAGACCCAGTACTTC. As protein: CASSPRGAGGFETQYF. The chain is built from TRBV3-1 and TRBJ2-5; 10 positions agree with TRBD2. The V gene's germline CDR1 is LGHDT and CDR2 YNNKEL (reference sequence). The CDR3 is made up of 16 amino acids. With V trimmed by 4 bases and J by 5 bases, 10 bases remained unmatched.

The rearrangement joins TRBV13 to TRBJ2-3, with D possibly matching TRBD2 (6 bases). The CDR3 runs to 16 residues. Germline CDR1 reads PRHDT; CDR2 reads FYEKMQ (reference sequence). Trimming removed 5 bases from V and 4 bases from J, with 19 bases in between. CDR3 DNA sequence: TGTGCCAGCAGCCCGGAGGGCTCCTCGAACGCAGATACGCAGTATTTT. This translates into CASSPEGSSNADTQYF.

The rearrangement joins TRBV7-9 to TRBJ2-3; D not resolved. Germline V gene sequence: CDR1 SEHNR, CDR2 FQNEAQ (reference sequence). The CDR3 length is 15 residues. Trimming removed 5 bases from V and 0 bases from J, with 12 bases in between. CDR3 sequence reads: CASSPSGPSTDTQYF. The CDR3, as DNA: TGTGCCAGCAGCCCGAGTGGGCCCAGCACAGATACGCAGTATTTT.